The 28 T cell receptor beta chains below come from one sample, sequenced in a study of graft-versus-host responses after intestinal transplantation. Sequenced by immunoSEQ multiplex PCR; TCRdb stores in-frame clones only, minus some. The sample records about 47,000 clones, just under 95% being singletons. Sample: PBMCs, taken around 790 days after a first intestinal transplant, on the day of a second. Every receptor here comes from a human patient who received an intestinal transplant, so some T cells may come from the graft donor.

The chain carries TRBV13 and TRBJ2-1, with D maybe TRBD2 (5 bases). Germline CDR1 and CDR2: PRHDT and FYEKMQ (reference sequence). Deletions cut 8 bases from V and 0 bases from J, with 14 bases between. The CDR3 has 15 residues. The CDR3 DNA reads TGTGCCAGCCTTCCCCCGGGGAGCTCCTACAATGAGCAGTTCTTC. The encoded protein is CASLPPGSSYNEQFF.

V is TRBV7-2 and J is TRBJ2-6; a possible D gene is TRBD1 (6 bases). Germline V gene lookup returns CDR1 SGHTA and CDR2 FQGNSA. The CDR3 totals 16 residues. The ends were cut back, 5 bases at V and 0 bases at J, with 11 bases in the middle. CDR3 sequence: CASSRDTVSGANVLTF. As DNA, the CDR3 is TGTGCCAGCAGCCGGGACACGGTCTCTGGGGCCAACGTCCTGACTTTC.

V is TRBV9 and J is TRBJ2-2; 7 positions agree with TRBD1. This CDR3 spans 16 amino acids. The germline V gene encodes CDR1 SGDLS and CDR2 YYNGEE. V dropped 2 bases and J dropped 0; count of bases not matched to a gene: 4. CDR3 nucleotides: TGTGCCAGCAGCGTCCCCGGGACAGCGAACACCGGGGAGCTGTTTTTT. It is translated as CASSVPGTANTGELFF.

The chain combines TRBV14 with TRBJ1-5; D gene uncertain. The CDR3 runs 14 residues. The V gene lost 1 base and the J gene lost 1 base, with 5 bases spanning the gap. Germline loops: CDR1 SGHDN, CDR2 FVKESK. CDR3 in amino acids: CASSQADSNQPQHF. The CDR3 DNA sequence: TGTGCCAGCAGCCAAGCGGACAGCAATCAGCCCCAGCATTTT.

The chain uses TRBV19 and TRBJ1-2; no clear D gene. The germline gives CDR1 LNHDA, CDR2 SQIVND (reference sequence). The V end lost 3 bases, the J end lost 1 base, and 9 bases lay between the germline ends. The CDR3 consists of 14 residues. The CDR3 spells CASSIPSLNYGYTF. CDR3 sequence (DNA): TGTGCCAGTAGTATCCCGAGTCTTAACTATGGCTACACCTTC.

The V call is TRBV6-6, the J call TRBJ2-7, with D perhaps TRBD2 (5 bases). Trimming left V 10 bases short and J 1 base short, with 20 bases between. Germline CDR1 and CDR2: MNHNY and SVGAGI (reference sequence). The CDR3 totals 15 residues. CDR3 bases: TGTGCCACTACCACGTCGGCCGGAGGTTCCTACGAGCAGTACTTC. Encoded protein: CATTTSAGGSYEQYF.

The V gene is TRBV6-4, the J gene TRBJ2-3, with TRBD2 matching 11 bases. In germline, CDR1 is MRHNA, CDR2 SNTAGT. This CDR3 region has 15 residues. V shed 5 bases and J 4 bases; nucleotides not matched to a gene: 5. CDR3 region: CASSLLAGGADTQYF. In DNA, the CDR3 is TGTGCCAGCAGTCTATTAGCGGGAGGGGCAGATACGCAGTATTTT.

This clone came up once. V gene TRBV2 combines with J gene TRBJ2-7, with D unclear. The CDR3 covers 11 residues. Germline V gene sequence: CDR1 SNHLY, CDR2 FYNNEI. Trimming removed 9 bases at V and 3 bases at J, with 9 bases between. The CDR3 spells CASKSVYEQYF. DNA for the CDR3: TGTGCCAGTAAGTCCGTCTACGAGCAGTACTTC.

The chain links TRBV5-1 to TRBJ2-7; D perhaps matches TRBD2 (6 bases). Germline V CDR1 and CDR2: SGHRS, YFSETQ. V lost 0 bases and J lost 2, with 15 bases in between. The CDR3 is 16 amino acids. The CDR3 DNA is TGCGCCAGCAGCTTGGGGGGAGACGGACTACCCTACGAGCAGTACTTC. Its translation is CASSLGGDGLPYEQYF.

CDR3 sequence reads: CASSHDRGTYEQYF. Here the CDR3 DNA reads TGTGCCAGCAGTCACGACAGGGGCACCTACGAGCAGTACTTC. The genes are TRBV6-6 and TRBJ2-7, with 8 nucleotides matching TRBD1. Trimming took 5 bases from V and 2 from J; bases not matched to a gene: 5. Germline V gene lookup returns CDR1 MNHNY and CDR2 SVGAGI (reference sequence). The CDR3 runs to 14 residues.

The chain joins TRBV11-2 to TRBJ1-3, with D hard to call. The CDR3 loop spans 12 amino acids. V was clipped by 6 bases and J by 4 bases, with 7 bases between them. The germline V gene has CDR1 SGHAT and CDR2 FQNNGV. The CDR3 spells CASRAEGNTIYF. The CDR3 nucleotides are TGTGCCAGCAGAGCCGAAGGAAACACCATATATTTT.

This chain links TRBV27 with TRBJ1-5; D not resolved. The CDR3 has 13 residues. Germline V gives CDR1 MNHEY, CDR2 SMNVEV (reference sequence). Trimming pared 2 bases from V and 3 bases from J, leaving 5 bases between. CDR3 DNA sequence: TGTGCCAGCAGTTTAGTCGCCAATCAGCCCCAGCATTTT. Protein sequence: CASSLVANQPQHF.

The CDR3 region has the DNA TGTGCCAGCAGCTTGGCCAGCCGCTCCTATAATTCACCCCTCCACTTT. Translated, it gives CASSLASRSYNSPLHF. V and J are TRBV5-6 and TRBJ1-6, with D unclear. The CDR3 runs 16 residues. Germline V gene data show CDR1 as SGHDT and CDR2 as YYEEEE. Trimming took 0 bases from V and 0 from J, leaving 7 bases between them.

This chain joins TRBV19 and TRBJ1-1, with 7 positions matching TRBD1. From germline, CDR1 is LNHDA and CDR2 SQIVND (reference sequence). This CDR3 region has 14 residues. Germline trimming cut 7 bases from V and 1 base from J; bases unmatched to any gene: 6. In DNA, the CDR3 is TGTGCCAGTACCCCGGGACAGCGGAACACTGAAGCTTTCTTT. This encodes CASTPGQRNTEAFF.

The gene calls are TRBV10-3 and TRBJ2-6, with D tentatively TRBD2 (5 bases). Germline assignment: CDR1 ENHRY and CDR2 SYGVKD. The ends were cut back, 7 bases at V and 4 bases at J, with 8 bases in the middle. The CDR3 covers 13 residues. CDR3 sequence (DNA): TGTGCCATCACGGGGTCCGGGGCCAACGTCCTGACTTTC. This encodes CAITGSGANVLTF.

This chain links TRBV6-6 with TRBJ2-6, with D perhaps TRBD1 or TRBD2 (5 bases each). The germline V gene has CDR1 MNHNY and CDR2 SVGAGI (reference sequence). CDR3 length equals 15 residues. V shed 7 bases and J shed 0 bases, with 10 bases lying between them. This CDR3 reads CASMGVSSGANVLTF. CDR3 nucleotides: TGTGCCAGCATGGGGGTATCCTCTGGGGCCAACGTCCTGACTTTC.

The chain employs TRBV5-6 and TRBJ2-7, with a weak D call TRBD1 (7 bases). The CDR3 extends over 16 amino acids. CDR1 is SGHDT, CDR2 YYEEEE, per germline. Trimming removed 0 bases from V and 3 bases from J, with 16 bases in between. CDR3 sequence (DNA): TGTGCCAGCAGCTTGGGCTTGACAGGGACTTTCTACGAGCAGTACTTC. As protein: CASSLGLTGTFYEQYF.

The chain links TRBV6-1 to TRBJ2-5; D is uncertain. Germline V gene data show CDR1 as MNHNS and CDR2 as SASEGT. CDR3 length: 13 residues. The germline V and J ends were trimmed by 2 bases and 5 bases, with 9 bases remaining between them. CDR3 nucleotide sequence: TGTGCCAGCAGTGAACAAGTTTGGGAGACCCAGTACTTC. Translating gives CASSEQVWETQYF.

V gene TRBV4-1 combines with J gene TRBJ2-3; D perhaps matches TRBD2 (5 bases). This CDR3 contains 13 residues. V was clipped by 0 bases and J by 8 bases, with 9 bases between them. Germline V lookup: CDR1 MGHRA, CDR2 YSYEKL. Here the CDR3 DNA reads TGCGCCAGCAGCCAAGATGCGCGGGTTACGCAGTATTTT. Translation gives CASSQDARVTQYF.

The chain joins TRBV19 to TRBJ2-4, with unresolved D. The CDR3 length is 14 residues. CDR1 and CDR2 from the germline V gene are LNHDA and SQIVND (reference sequence). V gave up 6 bases and J gave up 1 base, with 10 bases separating them. CDR3 coding DNA: TGTGCCAGTAGGAATTGGGATGCCAAAAACATTCAGTACTTC. This translates into CASRNWDAKNIQYF.

The chain joins TRBV5-1 to TRBJ2-2, with 13 bases fitting TRBD2. CDR3 length: 16 amino acids. Germline lookup yields CDR1 SGHRS and CDR2 YFSETQ. After removal of 2 bases from V and 4 bases from J, the junction contained 2 bases not matched to a gene. The DNA of the CDR3 is TGCGCCAGCAGCTTTGGACTAGCGGGAGCCACCGGGGAGCTGTTTTTT. Amino acid sequence: CASSFGLAGATGELFF. Looking up the rest from reference TRBV5-1 and TRBJ2-2 gives the full variable domain: KAGVTQTPRYLIKTRGQQVTLSCSPISGHRSVSWYQQTPGQGLQFLFEYFSETQRNKGNFPGRFSGRQFSNSRSEMNVSTLELGDSALYLCASSFGLAGATGELFFGEGSRLTVL.

The genes are TRBV19 and TRBJ1-1; D is ambiguous. There are 14 residues in the CDR3. The germline V gene has CDR1 LNHDA and CDR2 SQIVND (reference sequence). The germline V and J ends were trimmed by 3 bases and 0 bases, with 8 bases remaining between them. CDR3 DNA sequence: TGTGCCAGTAGTATTCAGAAAATGAACACTGAAGCTTTCTTT. It specifies CASSIQKMNTEAFF.

The V gene is TRBV5-1, the J gene TRBJ2-5, with 9 bases matching TRBD2. V shed 0 bases, J shed 3 bases, and the junction held 3 bases outside the gene matches. This CDR3 is built from 15 residues. CDR1 is SGHRS and CDR2 is YFSETQ in the germline V gene. The CDR3 coding sequence is TGCGCCAGCAGCTTGGCACTAGCGGGTGAAGAGACCCAGTACTTC. Translation gives CASSLALAGEETQYF.

This clone has a single count. V gene TRBV30 combines with J gene TRBJ2-7; no clear D. Germline CDR1 reads GTSNPN; CDR2 reads SVGIG (reference sequence). The CDR3 runs to 13 residues. The CDR3 sequence: CGMVTHSSYEQYF. In DNA, the CDR3 is TGTGGTATGGTTACTCATTCCTCTTACGAGCAGTACTTC.

The chain links TRBV6-4 to TRBJ1-5; D is uncertain. The V and J ends lost 8 bases and 4 bases respectively, with 15 bases between them. The CDR3 is 14 amino acids. Per the germline V gene, CDR1 is MRHNA and CDR2 is SNTAGT. The DNA of the CDR3 is TGTGCCAGCGCGAGGGAAGGGAGTAATCAGCCCCAGCATTTT. Translated, it gives CASAREGSNQPQHF.

This clone appeared a single time. This chain joins TRBV7-9 and TRBJ1-1; D is possibly TRBD1 (6 bases). CDR3 length equals 16 residues. From germline, CDR1 is SEHNR and CDR2 FQNEAQ (reference sequence). The V gene lost 3 bases and the J gene lost 0 bases, with 14 bases spanning the gap. The chain's CDR3 is CASSFEQGILNTEAFF. The CDR3 bases are TGTGCCAGCAGCTTCGAGCAGGGGATCTTGAACACTGAAGCTTTCTTT.

This rearrangement joins TRBV13 to TRBJ2-2; perhaps TRBD2 as D (6 bases). The CDR3 has 15 amino acids. Deletions cut 4 bases from V and 7 bases from J, with 16 bases between. Germline assignment: CDR1 PRHDT and CDR2 FYEKMQ (reference sequence). The CDR3 nucleotides are TGTGCCAGCAGCTCCAGGACTATAAGGGGCGGGGAGCTGTTTTTT. It is translated as CASSSRTIRGGELFF.

J is TRBJ2-7 and V is TRBV5-1; 9 nucleotides line up with TRBD1. With 4 bases clipped from V and 4 bases from J, the junction kept 9 bases outside the gene matches. This CDR3 contains 15 residues. Germline-derived CDR1 and CDR2 are SGHRS and YFSETQ. CDR3 region: CASSPRDRESYEQYF. CDR3 DNA sequence: TGCGCCAGCAGCCCCCGGGACAGGGAATCGTACGAGCAGTACTTC.